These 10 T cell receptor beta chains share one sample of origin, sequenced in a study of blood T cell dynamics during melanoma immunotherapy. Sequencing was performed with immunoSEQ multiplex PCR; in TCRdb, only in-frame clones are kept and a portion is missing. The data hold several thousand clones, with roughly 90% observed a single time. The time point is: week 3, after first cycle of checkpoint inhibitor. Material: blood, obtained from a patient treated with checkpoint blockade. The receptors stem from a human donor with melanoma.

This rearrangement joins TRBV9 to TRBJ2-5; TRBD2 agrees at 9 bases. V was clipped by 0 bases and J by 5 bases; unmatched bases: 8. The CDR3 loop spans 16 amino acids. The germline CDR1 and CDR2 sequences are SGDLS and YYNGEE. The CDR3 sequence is CASSVGAGGHRETQYF. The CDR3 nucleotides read TGTGCCAGCAGCGTAGGAGCGGGAGGTCATCGGGAGACCCAGTACTTC.

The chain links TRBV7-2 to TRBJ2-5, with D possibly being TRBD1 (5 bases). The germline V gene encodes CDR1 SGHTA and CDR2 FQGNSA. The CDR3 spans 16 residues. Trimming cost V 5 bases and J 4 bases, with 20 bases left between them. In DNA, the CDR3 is TGTGCCAGCAGCCGACCTCTAGGTGGGGCGCGAGAGACCCAGTACTTC. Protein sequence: CASSRPLGGARETQYF. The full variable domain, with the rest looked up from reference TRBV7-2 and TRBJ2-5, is GAGVSQSPSNKVTEKGKDVELRCDPISGHTALYWYRQSLGQGLEFLIYFQGNSAPDKSGLPSDRFSAERTGGSVSTLTIQRTQQEDSAVYLCASSRPLGGARETQYFGPGTRLLVL.

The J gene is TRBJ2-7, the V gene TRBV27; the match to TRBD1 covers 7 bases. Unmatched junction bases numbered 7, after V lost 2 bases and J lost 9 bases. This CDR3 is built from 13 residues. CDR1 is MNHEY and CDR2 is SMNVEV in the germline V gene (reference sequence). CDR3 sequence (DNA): TGTGCCAGCAGTTTACGGGGACAGCCGGCGCAGTACTTC. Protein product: CASSLRGQPAQYF.

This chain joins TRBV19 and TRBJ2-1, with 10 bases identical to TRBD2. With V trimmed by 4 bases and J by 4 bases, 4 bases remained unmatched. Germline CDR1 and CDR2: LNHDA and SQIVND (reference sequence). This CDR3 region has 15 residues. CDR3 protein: CASSTGTSAYNEQFF. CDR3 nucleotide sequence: TGTGCCAGTAGTACCGGGACTAGCGCTTACAATGAGCAGTTCTTC.

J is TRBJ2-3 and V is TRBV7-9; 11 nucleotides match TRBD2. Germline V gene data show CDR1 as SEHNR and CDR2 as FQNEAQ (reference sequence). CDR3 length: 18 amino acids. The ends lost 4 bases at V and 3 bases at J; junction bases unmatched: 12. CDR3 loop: CASSSGFSGRVGTDTQYF. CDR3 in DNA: TGTGCCAGCAGCTCTGGATTTAGCGGGAGGGTGGGGACAGATACGCAGTATTTT.

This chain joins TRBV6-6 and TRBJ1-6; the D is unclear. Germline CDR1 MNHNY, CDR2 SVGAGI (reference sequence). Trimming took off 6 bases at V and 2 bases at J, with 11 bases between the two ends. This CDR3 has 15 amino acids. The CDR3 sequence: CASSHLGTYNSPLHF. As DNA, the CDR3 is TGTGCCAGCAGCCACCTAGGGACCTATAATTCACCCCTCCACTTT.

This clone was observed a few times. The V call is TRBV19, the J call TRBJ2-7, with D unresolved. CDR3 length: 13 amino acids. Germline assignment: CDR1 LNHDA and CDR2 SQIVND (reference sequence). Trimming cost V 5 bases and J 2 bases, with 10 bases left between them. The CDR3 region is CASSARPPYEQYF. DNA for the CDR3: TGTGCCAGTAGTGCACGGCCACCCTACGAGCAGTACTTC.

For the CDR3, the DNA is TGTGCCAGCAGCAGGGAACTAGCGGGATTCAATGAGCAGTTCTTC. As protein: CASSRELAGFNEQFF. The rearrangement joins TRBV2 to TRBJ2-1, with 10 nucleotides matching TRBD2. V lost 6 bases and J lost 6; bases outside the gene matches: 8. The CDR3 runs 15 residues. CDR1 SNHLY and CDR2 FYNNEI come from the germline V gene.

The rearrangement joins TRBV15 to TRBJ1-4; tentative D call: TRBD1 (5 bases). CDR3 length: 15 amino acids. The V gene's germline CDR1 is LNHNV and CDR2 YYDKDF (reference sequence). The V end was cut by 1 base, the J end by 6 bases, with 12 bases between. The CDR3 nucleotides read TGTGCCACCAGCAGAGGCGGGGGAGTGGATGAAAAACTGTTTTTT. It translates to CATSRGGGVDEKLFF.

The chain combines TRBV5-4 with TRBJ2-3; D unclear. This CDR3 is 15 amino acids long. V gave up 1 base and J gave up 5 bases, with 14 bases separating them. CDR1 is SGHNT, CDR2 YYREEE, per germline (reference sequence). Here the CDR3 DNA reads TGTGCCAGCAGCTTGTCTCCACACACAAGAGATACGCAGTATTTT. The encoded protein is CASSLSPHTRDTQYF. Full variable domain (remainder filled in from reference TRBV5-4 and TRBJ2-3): ETGVTQSPTHLIKTRGQQVTLRCSSQSGHNTVSWYQQALGQGPQFIFQYYREEENGRGNFPPRFSGLQFPNYSSELNVNALELDDSALYLCASSLSPHTRDTQYFGPGTRLTVL.